This TCR beta chain was sequenced in a study of blood T cell repertoires in COVID-19. Background on the study: Collection of acute and convalescent COVID-19 samples took place in the United States, Italy and Spain. Sources were T cells, B-cell-depleted T cells, or PBMCs; the material itself was cDNA or gDNA.

Original data processing: Scientists estimated how many nucleated cells there were by amplifying reference gene primers. TCRdb's copy holds only in-frame clones and misses some; the assay was immunoSEQ multiplex PCR. That table is the source of V, J and clone size, and D and trimming were worked out from the DNA. This table holds approximately 280,000 clones, approximately 89% found once. Trimming stripped 3 bases from V and 9 bases from J, with 17 bases between. The CDR3 runs 15 residues. Germline values: CDR1 LNHNV, CDR2 YYDKDF (reference sequence). V usage is TRBV15 and J usage is TRBJ2-2, with D possibly matching TRBD1 (6 bases). The sequence was obtained from a woman in her sixties or seventies with acute or convalescent COVID-19. Material: peripheral blood. The chain's CDR3 is CATSSRTAVLRELFF. The CDR3 DNA sequence: TGTGCCACCAGCAGCCGGACAGCTGTCTTAAGGGAGCTGTTTTTT.